The sequence of this T cell receptor (beta chain) was determined in a study of T cells after yellow fever vaccination. In its sample, this clonotype was seen a few times. The antigen is not known. Per the germline V gene, CDR1 is SNHLY and CDR2 is FYNNEI. The CDR3 is made up of 15 amino acids. V was clipped by 6 bases and J by 2 bases, with 14 bases between them. MiXCR, applied by TCRdb to the 5' RACE reads, yields one record per CDR3 protein. The table includes over 300,000 distinct CDR3 sequences, approximately 7% detected once. Study-wide results and caveats: Shared CD4/CD8 clonotypes were a small share, likely from convergent recombination. Among primary-vaccination clones, most reappeared after the booster, at 96% for CD4 and more than 75% for CD8.

This chain joins TRBV2 and TRBJ2-1, with a tentative D call TRBD2 (6 bases). Source: PBMCs, taken roughly 47 days after the first yellow fever vaccination. This TCR was recovered from a man aged 18-30 years who received the YFV17D yellow fever vaccine. CDR3 region: CASSAQRAAYNEQFF. The CDR3 DNA reads as TGTGCCAGCAGCGCCCAGCGGGCGGCCTACAATGAGCAGTTCTTC.